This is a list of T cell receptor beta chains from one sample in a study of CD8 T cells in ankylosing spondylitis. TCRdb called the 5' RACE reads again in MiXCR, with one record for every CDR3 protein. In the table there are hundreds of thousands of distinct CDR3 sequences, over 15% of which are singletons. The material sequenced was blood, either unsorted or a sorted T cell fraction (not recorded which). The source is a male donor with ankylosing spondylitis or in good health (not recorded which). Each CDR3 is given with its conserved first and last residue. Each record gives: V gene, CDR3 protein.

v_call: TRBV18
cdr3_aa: CASSRYWTGDPTDTQYF

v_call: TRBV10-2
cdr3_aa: CASSEAGNGYTF

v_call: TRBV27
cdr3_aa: CASTRRTATDTQYF

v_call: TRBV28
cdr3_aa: CASIGGAFGKNIQYF

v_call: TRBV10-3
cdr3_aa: CAISEPLLEGQETQYF

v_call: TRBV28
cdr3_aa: CASKQTGGAFGELFF

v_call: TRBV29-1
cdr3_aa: CSATAATAYGYTF

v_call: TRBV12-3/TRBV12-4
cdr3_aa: CASSPTGTVSITQFF

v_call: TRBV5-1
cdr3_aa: CASSFGETGELFF

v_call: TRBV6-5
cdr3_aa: CASSYSDGGPRETQYF

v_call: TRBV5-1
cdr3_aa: CANSLVGQGAKDTGELFF

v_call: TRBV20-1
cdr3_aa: CSARGYGLAGGVADTQYF

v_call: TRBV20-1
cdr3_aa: CSASLGQRHQPQHF

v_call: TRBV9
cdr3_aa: CASSVQVGSSYNEQFF

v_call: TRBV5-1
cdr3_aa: CASSSGRRSSYNEQFF

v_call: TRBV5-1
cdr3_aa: CASSLGPARGLQETQYF

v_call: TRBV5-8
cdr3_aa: CASRLRGGTGELFF

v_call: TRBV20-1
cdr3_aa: CSATLLAGVVNEQFF

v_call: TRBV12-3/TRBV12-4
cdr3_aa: CASSLDAMNTEAFF

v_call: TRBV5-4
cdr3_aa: CASSLERLNTGELFF

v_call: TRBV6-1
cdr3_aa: CASRLGQGNQPQHF

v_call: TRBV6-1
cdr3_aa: CASSEDRPVGRLKYGEKLFF

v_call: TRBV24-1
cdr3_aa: CATSESGTANQPQHF

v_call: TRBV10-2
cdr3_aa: CASSDPDRPSTDTQYF

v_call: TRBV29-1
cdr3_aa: CSGIRVTGELFF

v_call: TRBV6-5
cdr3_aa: CASSNGQAFYF

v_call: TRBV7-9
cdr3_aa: CASSLGESLAKNIQYF

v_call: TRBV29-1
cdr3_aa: CSVVLWGNIQYF

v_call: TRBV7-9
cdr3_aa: CASSLAVEKLFF

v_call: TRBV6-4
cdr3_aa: CASSEFPGGTYNEQFF

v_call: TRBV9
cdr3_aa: CASSSRDGTYNEQFF

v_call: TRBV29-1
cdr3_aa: CSVAGLAGGPSTDTQYF

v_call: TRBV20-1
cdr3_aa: CSAGIGLADQETQYF

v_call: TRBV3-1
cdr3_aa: CASSQVPGQAEAFF

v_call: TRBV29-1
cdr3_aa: CSVPRETAVPDTQYF

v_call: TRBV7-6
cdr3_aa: CASSLEEGVEQFF

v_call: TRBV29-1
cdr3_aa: CSAAGGQETQYF

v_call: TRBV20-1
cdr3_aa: CSAMRGGGNTEAFF

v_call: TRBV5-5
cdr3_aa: CASSLEGFTLQPQHF

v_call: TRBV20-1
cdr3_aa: CSASTAGDTQYF

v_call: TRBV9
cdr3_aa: CASSALPSGSYNEQFF

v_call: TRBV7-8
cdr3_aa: CASSKQGQADTQYF

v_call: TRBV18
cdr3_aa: CASSPGQASLPLHF

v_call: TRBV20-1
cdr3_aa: CSASPAGGTDTQYF

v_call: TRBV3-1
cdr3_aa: CASSARTSDYNEQFF

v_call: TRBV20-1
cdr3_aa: CSANKGTAGETQYF